The clone carrying this T cell receptor (beta chain) was picked up many times. What it recognizes is unknown. J lost 4 bases, V lost 8 bases, and 7 bases had no gene match. The CDR3 runs to 14 residues. Germline V lookup: CDR1 SGHTA, CDR2 FQGNSA. The sample belongs to a study of Graves' ophthalmopathy and Graves' hyperthyroidism. Study-level findings and limits: Most expanded clonotypes from thyroid (those above 0.001 frequency) were also found in blood. Predictions made by the model for ophthalmopathy progression reached 55% to 71% sensitivity and about 72% specificity.

The study amplified TCR beta CDR3 regions using RNA transcripts. A first-round RT-PCR used HTBI primers, followed by a second-round multiplex PCR. A single record per CDR3 protein comes from TCRdb applying MiXCR to the multiplex PCR reads. This repertoire shows about 660,000 distinct CDR3 sequences, about two fifths found once; its top ten account for around 3%. Serum thyroxine and TRAb, along with clinical symptoms, thyroid ultrasound and orbital computed tomography, were what diagnosis relied on. PBMCs were obtained from 9 to 10 ml of fresh peripheral blood. The TCR comes from an adult man with Graves' ophthalmopathy. The chain is built from TRBV7-2 and TRBJ2-2; 7 bases align to TRBD2. Sequences were obtained from peripheral blood. The CDR3 DNA follows: TGTGCCAGCTCCGAGGGGAGGGGCACCGGGGAGCTGTTTTTT. Translated: CASSEGRGTGELFF.